The 2 T cell receptor beta chains in this list originate from one sample, sequenced in a study of blood T cells in healthy people across ages. Together with a sample-barcoded 5' primer, a J-beta primer mix was included in a second PCR lasting roughly 6 to 12 cycles. TCRdb re-derived calls from the 5' RACE reads in MiXCR, one entry per CDR3 protein. The sample consists of fewer than 1,000,000 distinct CDR3 sequences, 40% to 50% of them appearing once. Sequencing used blood. The receptor set was obtained from a man aged 60-69 years in good health.

This clonotype was counted many times. The genes are TRBV7-2 and TRBJ2-7; D call uncertain. Germline-derived CDR1 and CDR2 are SGHTA and FQGNSA. The CDR3 has 14 residues. Trimming stripped 5 bases from V and 1 base from J, with 12 bases between. The CDR3 protein is CASSTPPYSYEQYF. The CDR3 DNA reads TGTGCCAGCAGCACTCCCCCCTATTCCTACGAGCAGTACTTC.

The CDR3 here is CSASHASGDNSPLHF. The CDR3 DNA follows: TGCAGTGCTAGTCATGCTTCGGGCGATAATTCACCCCTCCACTTT. The chain recombines TRBV20-1 with TRBJ1-6; D ambiguous. The V end lost 3 bases, the J end lost 5 bases, and 14 bases lay between the germline ends. Looked up from germline, CDR1 is DFQATT and CDR2 is SNEGSKA (reference sequence). This CDR3 contains 15 residues.